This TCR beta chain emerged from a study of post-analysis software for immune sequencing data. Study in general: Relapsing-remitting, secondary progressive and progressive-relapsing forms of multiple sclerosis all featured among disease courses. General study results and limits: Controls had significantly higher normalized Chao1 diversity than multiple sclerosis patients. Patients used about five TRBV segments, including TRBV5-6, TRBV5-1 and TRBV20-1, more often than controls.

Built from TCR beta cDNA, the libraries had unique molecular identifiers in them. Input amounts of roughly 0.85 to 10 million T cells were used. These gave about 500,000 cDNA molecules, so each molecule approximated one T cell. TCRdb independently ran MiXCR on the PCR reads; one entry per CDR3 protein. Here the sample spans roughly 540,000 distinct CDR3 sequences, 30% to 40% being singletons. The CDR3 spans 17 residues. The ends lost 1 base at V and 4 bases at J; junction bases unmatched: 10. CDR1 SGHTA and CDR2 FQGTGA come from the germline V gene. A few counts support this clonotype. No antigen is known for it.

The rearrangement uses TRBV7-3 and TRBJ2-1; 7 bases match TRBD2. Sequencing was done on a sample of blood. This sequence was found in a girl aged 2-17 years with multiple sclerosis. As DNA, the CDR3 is TGTGCCAGCAGCTTAATAGGTCCTAGCGGAGCATACAATGAGCAGTTCTTC. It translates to CASSLIGPSGAYNEQFF.